Listed here are 20 T cell receptor beta chains from one sample, sequenced in a study of OX40 agonist ivuxolimab in advanced cancers. Measured with immunoSEQ multiplex PCR; TCRdb has only the in-frame clones, and not every one. The table lists about 18,000 clones, around 70% of them singletons. Material: CD4+ or CD8+ T cells sorted from blood, obtained in a trial of the OX40 agonist ivuxolimab. These TCRs come from an adult with an advanced solid tumor such as melanoma, head and neck, liver or kidney cancer.

V gene TRBV6-5 combines with J gene TRBJ2-1; D is unclear. Per the germline V gene, CDR1 is MNHEY and CDR2 is SVGAGI. The V end was cut by 8 bases, the J end by 4 bases, with 12 bases between. This CDR3 spans 13 amino acids. CDR3 coding DNA: TGTGCCAGCGGCAGTGGTCGGTACAATGAGCAGTTCTTC. Translation gives CASGSGRYNEQFF.

The V and J genes are TRBV7-8 and TRBJ2-7; 10 bases line up with TRBD2. Germline values: CDR1 SGHVS, CDR2 FQNEAQ. This CDR3 comprises 14 residues. Trimming took 3 bases from V and 6 from J; bases not matched to a gene: 5. CDR3 nucleotides: TGTGCCAGCAGCTTGGCTAGCGGGAGCCCCGAGCAGTACTTC. It codes for CASSLASGSPEQYF.

V and J are TRBV7-9 and TRBJ2-7; the match to TRBD1 covers 8 bases. CDR3 length: 15 residues. Germline V gene sequence: CDR1 SEHNR, CDR2 FQNEAQ (reference sequence). V lost 5 bases, J lost 3 bases, and 9 bases stayed unmatched. In DNA, the CDR3 is TGTGCCAGCAGCCCCGAGGACAGGGTTTACTACGAGCAGTACTTC. It codes for CASSPEDRVYYEQYF.

The chain is built from TRBV28 and TRBJ2-3, with D maybe TRBD1 (6 bases). V lost 4 bases and J lost 4, with 21 bases in between. This CDR3 is 17 amino acids long. Per the germline V gene, CDR1 is MDHEN and CDR2 is SYDVKM. CDR3 coding DNA: TGTGCCAGCAGTTCCCCCACGGACAGCACAGGAGCAGATACGCAGTATTTT. Translating gives CASSSPTDSTGADTQYF.

V is TRBV19 and J is TRBJ2-7; weak D call: TRBD2 (5 bases). Trimming cost V 3 bases and J 6 bases, with 15 bases left between them. The CDR3 length is 14 residues. CDR1 LNHDA and CDR2 SQIVND come from the germline V gene (reference sequence). The CDR3 bases are TGTGCCAGTAGTATTCCGGTCCCGGGGTCCGAGCAGTACTTC. Translation gives CASSIPVPGSEQYF.

The DNA for the CDR3 is TGTGCCAGCAGCGCTCTGGGCCAGCGGGAGGCCTACAATGAGCAGTTCTTC. Encoded protein: CASSALGQREAYNEQFF. V usage is TRBV7-9 and J usage is TRBJ2-1, with 9 positions matching TRBD2. The germline CDR1 and CDR2 sequences are SEHNR and FQNEAQ (reference sequence). The CDR3 covers 17 residues. V was clipped by 5 bases and J by 2 bases; unmatched bases: 10. The full variable domain, in which reference TRBV7-9 and TRBJ2-1 provide the parts outside the CDR3, is DTGVSQNPRHKITKRGQNVTFRCDPISEHNRLYWYRQTLGQGPEFLTYFQNEAQLEKSRLLSDRFSAERPKGSFSTLEIQRTEQGDSAMYLCASSALGQREAYNEQFFGPGTRLTVL.

The genes are TRBV6-1 and TRBJ2-3, with D perhaps TRBD1 or TRBD2 (7 bases each). In germline, CDR1 is MNHNS, CDR2 SASEGT. The CDR3 extends over 16 amino acids. V was cut by 2 bases and J by 3 bases, with 15 bases left in between. The CDR3 coding sequence is TGTGCCAGCAGTGAAACACAGGGGAGGGGAACAGATACGCAGTATTTT. Its protein is CASSETQGRGTDTQYF.

J is TRBJ1-5 and V is TRBV6-1; possible D gene TRBD1, 5 bases. Germline V gene sequence: CDR1 MNHNS, CDR2 SASEGT. Trimming stripped 2 bases from V and 5 bases from J, with 13 bases between. The CDR3 has 15 amino acids. CDR3: CASSEFETGDQPQHF. The CDR3 nucleotides read TGTGCCAGCAGTGAATTTGAAACAGGAGATCAGCCCCAGCATTTT.

V gene TRBV15 combines with J gene TRBJ2-5, with a weak D call TRBD2 (5 bases). This CDR3 is built from 16 residues. V lost 0 bases to trimming and J lost 5 bases, with 16 bases between them. Germline V gene lookup returns CDR1 LNHNV and CDR2 YYDKDF (reference sequence). The CDR3 region has the DNA TGTGCCACCAGCAGAGATTTCGACGCCGGCGGGGAGACCCAGTACTTC. This translates into CATSRDFDAGGETQYF.

In its sample, this clone was seen a few times. V and J are TRBV2 and TRBJ1-2; D call uncertain. This CDR3 comprises 14 residues. V was shortened by 3 bases and J by 8 bases, with 16 bases between the two germline ends. CDR1 and CDR2 from the germline V gene are SNHLY and FYNNEI. This chain's CDR3 is CASSDLEGPGGYTF. DNA of the CDR3: TGTGCCAGCAGTGACCTGGAAGGGCCGGGGGGCTACACCTTC.

The chain employs TRBV28 and TRBJ1-2; D unclear. The CDR3 runs 13 residues. The germline V gene has CDR1 MDHEN and CDR2 SYDVKM. V was cut by 5 bases and J by 8 bases, with 15 bases left in between. In DNA, the CDR3 is TGTGCCAGCAGTGAGACGCTTCGGGAAGGCTACACCTTC. This encodes CASSETLREGYTF.

The CDR3 sequence: CASTRAGSTDTQYF. The CDR3 nucleotides are TGTGCCAGCACCCGTGCAGGGAGCACAGATACGCAGTATTTT. The chain links TRBV27 to TRBJ2-3, with a tentative D call TRBD1 (5 bases). The germline V gene has CDR1 MNHEY and CDR2 SMNVEV (reference sequence). This CDR3 spans 14 amino acids. Trimming removed 7 bases from V and 0 bases from J, with 11 bases in between.

The V and J genes are TRBV14 and TRBJ2-3; TRBD1 is a possible D gene (5 bases). The germline CDR1 and CDR2 sequences are SGHDN and FVKESK. Deletions cut 1 base from V and 2 bases from J, with 10 bases between. The CDR3 contains 15 residues. The DNA of the CDR3 is TGTGCCAGCAGCCAAGTCCGACAGAACACAGATACGCAGTATTTT. It codes for CASSQVRQNTDTQYF. The full variable domain, completed using reference TRBV14 and TRBJ2-3, is EAGVTQFPSHSVIEKGQTVTLRCDPISGHDNLYWYRRVMGKEIKFLLHFVKESKQDESGMPNNRFLAERTGGTYSTLKVQPAELEDSGVYFCASSQVRQNTDTQYFGPGTRLTVL.

This clone occurred a few times. The rearrangement joins TRBV29-1 to TRBJ1-3; D gene uncertain. Germline V gene sequence: CDR1 SQVTM, CDR2 ANQGSEA. V shed 0 bases and J shed 0 bases, with 12 bases lying between them. The CDR3 length is 16 residues. The CDR3 region is CSVEDGLSSSGNTIYF. CDR3 DNA sequence: TGCAGCGTTGAAGATGGTCTGTCGAGCTCTGGAAACACCATATATTTT.

The chain employs TRBV7-9 and TRBJ2-1; the match to TRBD2 covers 9 bases. Looked up from germline, CDR1 is SEHNR and CDR2 is FQNEAQ (reference sequence). J was trimmed by 1 base and V by 2 bases; bases with no gene match: 6. The CDR3 is made up of 17 amino acids. CDR3 sequence (DNA): TGTGCCAGCAGCTTAATGATAGCGGGAGTTTCCTACAATGAGCAGTTCTTC. It yields the protein CASSLMIAGVSYNEQFF.

The V and J genes are TRBV28 and TRBJ1-2; D unresolved. The germline V and J ends were trimmed by 6 bases and 3 bases, with 11 bases remaining between them. CDR3 length: 13 residues. Germline assignment: CDR1 MDHEN and CDR2 SYDVKM. The CDR3 bases are TGTGCCAGCAGACCCCCTGAGCACTATGGCTACACCTTC. This sequence encodes CASRPPEHYGYTF.

The CDR3 is CASSQETIGDEQFF. CDR3 DNA sequence: TGCGCCAGCAGCCAAGAAACGATTGGCGATGAGCAGTTCTTC. This chain joins TRBV4-1 and TRBJ2-1, with D unresolved. The CDR3 is 14 residues long. Between the trimmed V and J ends, which lost 0 bases and 8 bases, there was a span of 11 bases. From germline, CDR1 is MGHRA and CDR2 YSYEKL.

The chain uses TRBV6-5 and TRBJ2-5; 7 bases are shared with TRBD2. V shed 6 bases, J shed 5 bases, and the junction held 9 bases outside the gene matches. Germline CDR1 MNHEY, CDR2 SVGAGI. The CDR3 is made up of 14 amino acids. Written as DNA, the CDR3 is TGTGCCAGCAGACGTCCGGGGGGATGGGAGACCCAGTACTTC. Translated, it gives CASRRPGGWETQYF.

This clone was recorded a few times. In DNA form, the CDR3 reads TGTGCCAGCAGCGAGGCCGGGGGTTTTCTTACCGGGGAGCTGTTTTTT. This translates into CASSEAGGFLTGELFF. The rearrangement links TRBV11-1 to TRBJ2-2, with a possible D match to TRBD2 (6 bases). The CDR3 covers 16 residues. Germline CDR1 reads SGHAT; CDR2 reads FQDESV (reference sequence). Trimming stripped 5 bases from V and 5 bases from J, with 18 bases between.

The genes are TRBV19 and TRBJ1-5; D remains ambiguous. The CDR3 loop spans 15 amino acids. Germline-derived CDR1 and CDR2 are LNHDA and SQIVND (reference sequence). The V gene lost 3 bases and the J gene lost 0 bases, with 9 bases spanning the gap. The CDR3 DNA sequence: TGTGCCAGTAGTATTTTGGCAGATAGCAATCAGCCCCAGCATTTT. It is translated as CASSILADSNQPQHF. The full variable domain, with the rest looked up from reference TRBV19 and TRBJ1-5, is DGGITQSPKYLFRKEGQNVTLSCEQNLNHDAMYWYRQDPGQGLRLIYYSQIVNDFQKGDIAEGYSVSREKKESFPLTVTSAQKNPTAFYLCASSILADSNQPQHFGDGTRLSIL.